These T cell receptor beta chains were read from a single sample in a study of human T cells and chemical hapten exposure. TCRdb reprocessed the RACE reads via MiXCR and lists one record per CDR3 protein. The table records about 80,000 distinct CDR3 sequences, 13% to 15% of them present only once. The material was whole blood, obtained in connection with sensitization to the hapten diphenylcyclopropenone (DPC). Receptor source: a woman between 50 and 59 years old with alopecia areata. Some clones in this sample may be carry-over from other donors' samples. Each CDR3 is given with its conserved first and last residue. D genes are given only for firm matches. The listing skips clone size in some rows; elsewhere it reads once, few, many or a size class.

DNA	CDR3	D	J	size	V
TGCAGTGCTAGTGTGCTAACTAGAAACAATGAGCAGTTCTTC	CSASVLTRNNEQFF	.	TRBJ2-1	few	TRBV20-1
TGTGCCAGCTCACGTCAACTGTCTAAAGCGGGGACCCAAGAGACCCAGTACTTC	CASSRQLSKAGTQETQYF	TRBD2	TRBJ2-5	.	TRBV18
TGTGCCAGCAGCCAAGACGGAGGGTTCAATCAGCCCCAGCATTTT	CASSQDGGFNQPQHF	.	TRBJ1-5	few	TRBV3-1
TGTGCCATCAGTGACCCGGGACACTTGAACACTGAAGCTTTCTTT	CAISDPGHLNTEAFF	.	TRBJ1-1	.	TRBV10-3
TGTGCCAGCATCCGGACCCTGGGGACTGAAGCTTTCTTT	CASIRTLGTEAFF	.	TRBJ1-1	few	TRBV6-5
TGCAGCGTTAAGGGACAGTACCAAGAGACCCAGTACTTC	CSVKGQYQETQYF	TRBD1	TRBJ2-5	.	TRBV29-1
TGCAGCGTCGAAACTAGCGGGGGGGCCCGCGGGCAGTTCTTC	CSVETSGGARGQFF	TRBD2	TRBJ2-1	.	TRBV29-1
TGCGCCAGCAGCCAAGAGCTAGCAGGCGGACGGGCCTACGAGCAGTACTTC	CASSQELAGGRAYEQYF	.	TRBJ2-7	.	TRBV4-1
TGTGCCAGCTCGCCACTAGGGGGGACGGGCGAGCAGTACTTC	CASSPLGGTGEQYF	.	TRBJ2-7	.	TRBV18
TGTGCCATCAGTGACCCGAGGGCCAGGGTTAACTATGGCTACACCTTC	CAISDPRARVNYGYTF	.	TRBJ1-2	few	TRBV10-3
TGTGCCAGCAGCTTACTGTCGTTTGGCACGGAGAATGGCTACACCTTC	CASSLLSFGTENGYTF	.	TRBJ1-2	few	TRBV7-9
TGTGCCTGTGGCATAGCGGGAGCCCTTAACACCGGGGAGCTGTTTTTT	CACGIAGALNTGELFF	TRBD2	TRBJ2-2	.	TRBV30
TGTGCCAGCAGCATAACTAGGAAAAACACTGAAGCTTTCTTT	CASSITRKNTEAFF	.	TRBJ1-1	.	TRBV6-2/TRBV6-3
TGTGCCAGCAGTGGACAGGGATATGGGGCCAACGTCCTGACTTTC	CASSGQGYGANVLTF	TRBD1	TRBJ2-6	.	TRBV6-1
TGTGCCAGCACCCTGGAAGGGAACCAGCCCCAGCATTTT	CASTLEGNQPQHF	.	TRBJ1-5	many	TRBV6-1
TGTGCCACTGGCGGGGACACCGGGGAGCTGTTTTTT	CATGGDTGELFF	.	TRBJ2-2	few	TRBV24-1
TGCAGCGTTGAAAAGCGGGAGGGCCGTTTGAATGAGCAGTTCTTC	CSVEKREGRLNEQFF	TRBD2	TRBJ2-1	.	TRBV29-1
TGTGCCAGCAGCTTTTCGAGGGACGGCACTGAAGCTTTCTTT	CASSFSRDGTEAFF	.	TRBJ1-1	few	TRBV7-6
TGCAGCGTTGGCTGGGGTAGCAATCAGCCCCAGCATTTT	CSVGWGSNQPQHF	.	TRBJ1-5	few	TRBV29-1
TGTGCCAGCAGTTTGGACAGGGTCGAAACTGAAGCTTTCTTT	CASSLDRVETEAFF	TRBD1	TRBJ1-1	.	TRBV28
TGCAGTGCTAGACGACAGGTGTCCTACGAGCAGTACTTC	CSARRQVSYEQYF	.	TRBJ2-7	.	TRBV20-1
TGCAGTGCTCGACGGGTTTCGAACACCGGGGAGCTGTTTTTT	CSARRVSNTGELFF	.	TRBJ2-2	few	TRBV20-1
TGTGCCAGCAGCTTAGTCGGGGGGTCGGGAAGGTACGAGCAGTACTTC	CASSLVGGSGRYEQYF	TRBD2	TRBJ2-7	.	TRBV7-2
TGTGCCAGCAGCCGCGCCGACCGGAACCAGAACACTGAAGCTTTCTTT	CASSRADRNQNTEAFF	.	TRBJ1-1	.	TRBV7-8
TGTGCCAGCAGCTTTTCGGACAGGTACACTGAAGCTTTCTTT	CASSFSDRYTEAFF	TRBD1	TRBJ1-1	few	TRBV7-8
TGTGCCAGCAGTTCCCCCTCCGGGGGAGGGGGTACAGATACGCAGTATTTT	CASSSPSGGGGTDTQYF	.	TRBJ2-3	.	TRBV6-5
TGTGCCAGCAGCCAAGGCCTACGGATTAGCACAGATACGCAGTATTTT	CASSQGLRISTDTQYF	.	TRBJ2-3	few	TRBV14
TGTGCCAGCAGGGCGGGACAGGGGTCGGCTGAAGCTTTCTTT	CASRAGQGSAEAFF	TRBD1	TRBJ1-1	.	TRBV6-4
TGCAGCGCTTTTGGGGAGGCGGACACCGGGGAGCTGTTTTTT	CSAFGEADTGELFF	.	TRBJ2-2	few	TRBV29-1
TGTGCCAGCAGCCAAGGCCGGAGCTACGAGCAGTACTTC	CASSQGRSYEQYF	.	TRBJ2-7	.	TRBV3-1
TGTGCCAGCTCCAACGCGGCTTCACCCCTCCACTTT	CASSNAASPLHF	.	TRBJ1-6	few	TRBV18
TGTGCCAGCAGCGTTTTCCAGGGAGGAACCGGGGAGCTGTTTTTT	CASSVFQGGTGELFF	.	TRBJ2-2	few	TRBV7-6
TGTGCCAGCAGCCAAAGTCGCAATGGCTACACCTTC	CASSQSRNGYTF	.	TRBJ1-2	.	TRBV3-1
TGTGCCAGCAGCCAACCACAGGGAAATAACGATGAGCAGTTCTTC	CASSQPQGNNDEQFF	.	TRBJ2-1	.	TRBV3-1
TGTGCCAGCAGCCAGTACATCGGGTCCTACGAGCAGTACTTC	CASSQYIGSYEQYF	.	TRBJ2-7	.	TRBV3-1
TGTGCCAGCAGTTTATACTACAGGTCTGAGGCAGATACGCAGTATTTT	CASSLYYRSEADTQYF	.	TRBJ2-3	.	TRBV27
TGTGCCAGCAGCAAAAGAATAGGGACCTCATACAATGAGCAGTTCTTC	CASSKRIGTSYNEQFF	.	TRBJ2-1	many	TRBV6-5
TGTGCCAGCTCACCGCTGTATCGGGACAGACATGATGGCTACACCTTC	CASSPLYRDRHDGYTF	TRBD1	TRBJ1-2	few	TRBV18
TGTGCCATCAGGGACGGACGGGATAATTCACCCCTCCACTTT	CAIRDGRDNSPLHF	.	TRBJ1-6	.	TRBV10-3
TGTGCCAGTAGTGTACAGAACACTGAAGCTTTCTTT	CASSVQNTEAFF	.	TRBJ1-1	.	TRBV19
TGTGCCAGCAGCCAGTTGACAGGGAGGGCTCTAAAGACCCAGTACTTC	CASSQLTGRALKTQYF	.	TRBJ2-5	.	TRBV11-2
TGCACTACGTTGGGGGGCTATGGCTACACCTTC	CTTLGGYGYTF	.	TRBJ1-2	few	TRBV29-1
TGTGCCAGCAGCTTACCGGGCTTTCAAGAGACCCAGTACTTC	CASSLPGFQETQYF	.	TRBJ2-5	many	TRBV7-2
TGCAGCGTTGAAAGGGGGCGAGGCACTGAAGCTTTCTTT	CSVERGRGTEAFF	TRBD1	TRBJ1-1	many	TRBV29-1
TGTGCCAGCTCACCGGGACCTAACTATGGCTACACCTTC	CASSPGPNYGYTF	.	TRBJ1-2	few	TRBV18
TGTGCCAGCAGCCAAACAGGATCTGAAGCTTTCTTT	CASSQTGSEAFF	.	TRBJ1-1	.	TRBV3-1
TGTGCCAGCAGGCCACGATCCGGGACTAGCGGGCGGGCCCGATACGAGCAGTACTTC	CASRPRSGTSGRARYEQYF	TRBD2	TRBJ2-7	.	TRBV27
TGTGCCAGCAGCTTAATGTACGCATACGGCTACACCTTC	CASSLMYAYGYTF	.	TRBJ1-2	many	TRBV7-9
TGTGCCAGCAGCCTACAGGGAATGGGTCAGCCCCAGCATTTT	CASSLQGMGQPQHF	.	TRBJ1-5	few	TRBV7-2
TGCGCCAGCAGGGAAGGAGGAGGAGAGACCCAGTACTTC	CASREGGGETQYF	.	TRBJ2-5	.	TRBV5-1
TGTGCCAGCAGACAGCGGTGGGAGCAGTACTTC	CASRQRWEQYF	.	TRBJ2-7	few	TRBV28
TGTGCCAGCAGCCCCTATGGAGGGAACACTGAAGCTTTCTTT	CASSPYGGNTEAFF	.	TRBJ1-1	few	TRBV7-6
TGCAGCGTCTCCGTCGGCGGGGGCGTGGTAGAGACCCAGTACTTC	CSVSVGGGVVETQYF	.	TRBJ2-5	few	TRBV29-1
TGTGCCAGCAGACTAGCCCGAAGATCCTACAATGAGCAGTTCTTC	CASRLARRSYNEQFF	.	TRBJ2-1	.	TRBV6-2/TRBV6-3
TGCAGTGCCCCCAAGGGACTAGCATATGGGGAGCAGTACTTC	CSAPKGLAYGEQYF	TRBD2	TRBJ2-7	few	TRBV20-1
TGTGCCAGCTCACCAGGTCCCGGGACCCCCGACCAAGAGACCCAGTACTTC	CASSPGPGTPDQETQYF	.	TRBJ2-5	few	TRBV18